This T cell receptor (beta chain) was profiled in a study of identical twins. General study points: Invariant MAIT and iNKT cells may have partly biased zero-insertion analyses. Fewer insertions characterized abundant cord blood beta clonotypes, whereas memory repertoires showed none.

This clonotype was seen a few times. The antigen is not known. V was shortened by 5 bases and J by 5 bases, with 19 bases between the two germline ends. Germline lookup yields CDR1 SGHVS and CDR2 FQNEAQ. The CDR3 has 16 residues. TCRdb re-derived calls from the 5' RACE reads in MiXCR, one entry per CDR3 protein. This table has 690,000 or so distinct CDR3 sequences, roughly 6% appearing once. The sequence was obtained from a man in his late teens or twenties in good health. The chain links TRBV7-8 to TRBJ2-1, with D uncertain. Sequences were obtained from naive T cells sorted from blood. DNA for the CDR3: TGTGCCAGCAGCGCCCCGACATATGACACGAACAATGAGCAGTTCTTC. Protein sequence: CASSAPTYDTNNEQFF.